These T cell receptor beta chains were read from a single sample in a study of control samples from healthy donors and cancer patients. Sequencing was performed with immunoSEQ multiplex PCR; in TCRdb, only in-frame clones are kept and a portion is missing. The sample consists of fewer than 200,000 clones, 85% to 95% of them appearing once. Sequencing was performed on blood. The receptors derive from a man between 18 and 35 years old in good health. The CDR3 runs from the conserved cysteine through the conserved F or W. Each record gives: J gene, V gene, D gene, CDR3 DNA, CDR3 protein. The D gene is left open where the match is weak.

>TRBJ2-2|TRBV4-1|-
TGCGCCAGCAGCCAAGGTGGGGCCAGATCCGCCGGGGAGCTGTTTTTT
CASSQGGARSAGELFF
>TRBJ2-2|TRBV5-1|-
TGCGCCAGCAGCTTCGGTTCCAACACCGGGGAGCTGTTTTTT
CASSFGSNTGELFF
>TRBJ2-7|TRBV2|TRBD1
TGTGCCACCGACAGGGGAAGGGAGCAGTACTTC
CATDRGREQYF
>TRBJ1-6|TRBV28|TRBD1
TGTGCCAGCGATCGCCCGACAGGGGGGAATTCACCCCTCCACTTT
CASDRPTGGNSPLHF
>TRBJ2-7|TRBV5-1|-
TGCGCCAGCAGCTTGGTTGGGGGACTCTCCTACGAGCAGTACTTC
CASSLVGGLSYEQYF
>TRBJ1-5|TRBV3-1/TRBV3-2|-
TGTGCCAGCAGCAAAGGGCACAATCAGCCCCAGCATTTT
CASSKGHNQPQHF
>TRBJ1-2|TRBV13|TRBD1
TGTGCCAGCAGCCGGGGACAGGGGGGAGGCTACACCTTC
CASSRGQGGGYTF
>TRBJ1-1|TRBV5-5|-
TGTGCCAGCAGCTTGGAACCCGGACGGAAAGCTTTCTTT
CASSLEPGRKAFF
>TRBJ1-2|TRBV25-1|-
TGTGCCAGCAGCGGGGGGCGCGGCTACACCTTC
CASSGGRGYTF
>TRBJ1-2|TRBV6-5|TRBD1
TGTGCCAGCAGTATACAGGGGGCGAAACGGGATGGCTACACCTTC
CASSIQGAKRDGYTF